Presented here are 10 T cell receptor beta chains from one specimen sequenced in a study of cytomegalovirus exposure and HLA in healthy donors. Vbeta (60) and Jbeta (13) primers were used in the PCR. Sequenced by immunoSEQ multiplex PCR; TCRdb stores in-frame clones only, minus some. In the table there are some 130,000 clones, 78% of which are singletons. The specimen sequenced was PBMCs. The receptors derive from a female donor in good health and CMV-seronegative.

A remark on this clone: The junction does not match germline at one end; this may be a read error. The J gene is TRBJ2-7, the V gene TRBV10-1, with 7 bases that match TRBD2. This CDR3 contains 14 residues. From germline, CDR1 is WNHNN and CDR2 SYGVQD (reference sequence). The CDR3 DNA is TGCGCTAGCAGTGACTTTGGACTAGCCTACGAGCAGTACTTC. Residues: CASSDFGLAYEQYF.

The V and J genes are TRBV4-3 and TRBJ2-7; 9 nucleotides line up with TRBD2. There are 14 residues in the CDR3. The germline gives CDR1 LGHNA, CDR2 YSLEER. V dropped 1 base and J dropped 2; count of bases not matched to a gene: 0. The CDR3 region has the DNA TGCGCCAGCAGCCAAGTAGCGGGAGCCTACGAGCAGTACTTC. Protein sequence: CASSQVAGAYEQYF.

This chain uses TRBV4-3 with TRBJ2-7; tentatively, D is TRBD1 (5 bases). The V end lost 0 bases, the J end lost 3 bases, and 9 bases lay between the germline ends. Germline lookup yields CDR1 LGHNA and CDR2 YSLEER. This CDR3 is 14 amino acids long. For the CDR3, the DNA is TGCGCCAGCAGCCAAGACTCAGGGATCTACGAGCAGTACTTC. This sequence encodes CASSQDSGIYEQYF.

In DNA form, the CDR3 reads TGTGCCAGCAGTGCAGTTAACTATGGCTACACCTTC. Its translation: CASSAVNYGYTF. The chain links TRBV6-1 to TRBJ1-2; D call uncertain. This CDR3 has 12 residues. Germline lookup yields CDR1 MNHNS and CDR2 SASEGT. V lost 4 bases to trimming and J lost 1 base, with 4 bases between them.

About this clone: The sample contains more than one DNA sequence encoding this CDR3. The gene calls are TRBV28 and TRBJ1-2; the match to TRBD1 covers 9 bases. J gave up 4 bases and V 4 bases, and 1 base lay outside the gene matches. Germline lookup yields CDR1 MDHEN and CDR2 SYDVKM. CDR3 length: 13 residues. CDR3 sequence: CASSSTGGYGYTF. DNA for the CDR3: TGTGCCAGCAGTTCGACAGGGGGCTATGGCTACACCTTC.

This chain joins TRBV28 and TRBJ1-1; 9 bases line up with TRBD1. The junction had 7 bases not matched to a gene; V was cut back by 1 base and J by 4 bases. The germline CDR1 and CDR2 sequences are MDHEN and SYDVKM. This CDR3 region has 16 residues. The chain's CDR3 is CASSLYRGQGGTEAFF. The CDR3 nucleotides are TGTGCCAGCAGTTTATACCGGGGACAGGGTGGCACTGAAGCTTTCTTT.

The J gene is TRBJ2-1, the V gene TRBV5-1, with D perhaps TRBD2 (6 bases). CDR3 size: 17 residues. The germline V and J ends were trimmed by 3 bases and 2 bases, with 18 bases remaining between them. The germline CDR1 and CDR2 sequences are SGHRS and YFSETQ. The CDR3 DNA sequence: TGCGCCAGCAGCTCCCTTCACGGCCAGCGGGCCTACAATGAGCAGTTCTTC. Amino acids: CASSSLHGQRAYNEQFF.

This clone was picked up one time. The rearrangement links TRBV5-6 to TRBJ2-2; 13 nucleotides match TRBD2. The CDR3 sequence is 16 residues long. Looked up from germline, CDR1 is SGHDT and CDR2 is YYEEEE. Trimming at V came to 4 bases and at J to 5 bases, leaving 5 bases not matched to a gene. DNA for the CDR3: TGTGCCAGCAGCGTAGGACTAGCGGGAGCTACCGGGGAGCTGTTTTTT. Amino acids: CASSVGLAGATGELFF.

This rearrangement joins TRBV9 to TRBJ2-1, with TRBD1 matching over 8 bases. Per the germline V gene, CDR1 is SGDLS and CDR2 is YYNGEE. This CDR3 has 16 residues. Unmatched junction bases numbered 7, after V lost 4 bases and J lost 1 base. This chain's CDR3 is CASSPRRDRSYNEQFF. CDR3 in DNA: TGTGCCAGCAGCCCCAGGCGGGACAGGTCCTACAATGAGCAGTTCTTC.

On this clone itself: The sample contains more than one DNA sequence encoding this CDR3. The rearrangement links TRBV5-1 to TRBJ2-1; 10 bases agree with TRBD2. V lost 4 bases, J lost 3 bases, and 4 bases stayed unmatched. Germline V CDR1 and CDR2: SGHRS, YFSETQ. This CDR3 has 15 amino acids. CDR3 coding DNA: TGCGCCAGCAGCCCTGGGACTAGCGTCTACAATGAGCAGTTCTTC. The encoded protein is CASSPGTSVYNEQFF.